Detailed here is one T cell receptor beta chain. The data were taken from a study of shared T cell receptors in the human thymus. Produced via immunoSEQ multiplex PCR; TCRdb's table is partial and in-frame only. This sample has about 730,000 clones, with approximately 85% found just once. The germline V and J ends were trimmed by 0 bases and 4 bases, with 15 bases remaining between them. There are 16 residues in the CDR3. From germline, CDR1 is LGHNA and CDR2 YSLEER. These data also featured in a second study, about human thymus T cells. From that paper: Resections were taken during corrective heart surgery, and the thymus tissue came from these. The authors found apparently biased V and J gene usage in thymic and blood repertoires.

The receptor's source is a girl under three years old with a congenital heart defect. Input material: thymocytes. The rearrangement uses TRBV4-3 and TRBJ1-2; no firm D call. CDR3 DNA: TGCGCCAGCAGCCAAGACGCCCGGTCAGGCCTCTATGGCTACACCTTC. Translation gives CASSQDARSGLYGYTF.